This TCR beta chain was sequenced for a study of blood T cell repertoires in COVID-19. TCRdb keeps only in-frame clones here, not all; method: immunoSEQ multiplex PCR. The sample records 130,000 or so clones, about nine tenths being singletons. V lost 7 bases and J 4 bases, leaving 25 bases between the germline ends. Germline-derived CDR1 and CDR2 are LNHDA and SQIVND (reference sequence). This CDR3 is 17 amino acids long. The chain couples TRBV19 to TRBJ1-2, with no clear D. The clonotype originates from a man aged 40-50 years with acute or convalescent COVID-19. The sequencing sample was made of peripheral blood. The CDR3 region has the DNA TGTGCCAGTAAGGTGGGCGGGAGACAATCCCCTGGCTATGGCTACACCTTC. This encodes CASKVGGRQSPGYGYTF.